This is a list of T cell receptor beta chains from one sample in a study of STAT5B mutations in CD4+ large granular lymphocyte leukemia. TCRdb's table, derived via immunoSEQ multiplex PCR, lists solely in-frame clones and lacks some. Here the sample spans around 30,000 clones, 60% to 80% being singletons. Sequenced: CD4+ T cells from blood buffy coats. The receptors here all came from a human donor in good health. Each CDR3 is given with its conserved first and last residue. The D gene is left open where the match is weak. Size is omitted from some rows. Given values are once, few, many or a class for expanded clones.

abundance,len,j_gene,d_gene,v_gene,CDR3nt,CDR3aa
.,15,TRBJ1-1,TRBD1,TRBV18,TGTGCCAGCTCACCTACAGGGGTAAAGGACACTGAAGCTTTCTTT,CASSPTGVKDTEAFF
.,14,TRBJ2-6,.,TRBV7-2,TGTGCCAGCAGCTTAGCAGCTGGGGCCAACGTCCTGACTTTC,CASSLAAGANVLTF
few,14,TRBJ1-1,.,TRBV11-3,TGTGCCAGCAGCCCGAGGGATTTGAACACTGAAGCTTTCTTT,CASSPRDLNTEAFF
.,15,TRBJ1-1,.,TRBV5-1,TGCGCCAGCCTCCCATCCGCCTCAGGGAACACTGAAGCTTTCTTT,CASLPSASGNTEAFF
.,17,TRBJ1-3,TRBD1,TRBV5-5,TGTGCCAGCAGCATCCGCTACACAGGGGGCGTAGGAAACACCATATATTTT,CASSIRYTGGVGNTIYF
.,16,TRBJ2-3,TRBD2,TRBV6-6,TGTGCCAGCAGCAAACTGACTAGCGGGGGTACAGATACGCAGTATTTT,CASSKLTSGGTDTQYF
.,14,TRBJ1-1,.,TRBV19,TGTGCCAGTAGTATAGCACCAGTGAACACTGAAGCTTTCTTT,CASSIAPVNTEAFF
.,16,TRBJ2-1,TRBD2,TRBV19,TGTGCCAGCACGGAGAGTCTAGCGGGGGGGCTCGATGAGCAGTTCTTC,CASTESLAGGLDEQFF
.,12,TRBJ2-3,.,TRBV9,TGTGCCAGCAGCGTAGTAACAGATACGCAGTATTTT,CASSVVTDTQYF
.,15,TRBJ1-5,.,TRBV6-5,TGTGCCAGCAGTAACCCGGGACGGTACAATCAGCCCCAGCATTTT,CASSNPGRYNQPQHF
.,15,TRBJ2-1,.,TRBV7-2,TGTGCCAGCAGCTTAGCGGTAGCGTCTGTCAATGAGCAGTTCTTC,CASSLAVASVNEQFF
few,14,TRBJ1-1,.,TRBV30,TGTGCCTCTGGAGCGGGCACCACGAACACTGAAGCTTTCTTT,CASGAGTTNTEAFF
once,11,TRBJ1-2,.,TRBV29-1,TGCATCACTCAGGGCCCCGGTGGCTACACCTTC,CITQGPGGYTF
.,16,TRBJ1-3,.,TRBV19,TGTGCCAGTAGTAACCTTGGGGCGACCTCTGGAAACACCATATATTTT,CASSNLGATSGNTIYF
.,17,TRBJ2-1,TRBD2,TRBV2,TGTGCCAGCAGAGTCGCGGGAGGACCCTCCGACTACAATGAGCAGTTCTTC,CASRVAGGPSDYNEQFF